This T cell receptor beta chain was documented in a study of T cells in women clearing cervical HPV infection. The table came from immunoSEQ multiplex PCR; TCRdb's copy has only in-frame clones and leaves some out. The sample's table shows under 35,000 clones. This CDR3 comprises 12 residues. CDR1 SGHAT and CDR2 FQDESV come from the germline V gene (reference sequence). With 11 bases removed from V and 7 bases from J, the gap between germline ends came to 17 bases. On this clone itself: Read data end 3 residues before the CDR3 end; the end is taken from the germline J gene.

The sample taken for sequencing was blood buffy coat. The clonotype comes from a woman aged 18 to 75 with a cervical HPV16 infection that either progressed to CIN3+ or cleared (not recorded which). The gene calls are TRBV11-1 and TRBJ2-5; D remains ambiguous. CDR3 DNA, as far as it was read: TGTGCCGATCGGAACCGACACGGGACC. Its translation is CADRNRHGT. The full CDR3 is CADRNRHGTQYF.